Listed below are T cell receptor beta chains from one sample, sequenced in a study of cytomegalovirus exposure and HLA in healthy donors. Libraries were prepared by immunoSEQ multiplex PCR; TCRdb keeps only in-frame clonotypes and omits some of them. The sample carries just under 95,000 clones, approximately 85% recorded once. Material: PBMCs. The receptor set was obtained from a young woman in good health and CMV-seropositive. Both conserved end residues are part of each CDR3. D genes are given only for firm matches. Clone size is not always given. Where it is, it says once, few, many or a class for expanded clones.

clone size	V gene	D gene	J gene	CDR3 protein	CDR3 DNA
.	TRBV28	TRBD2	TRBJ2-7	CASSSYLPGLAGDEQYF	TGTGCCAGCAGTTCCTACCTCCCGGGACTAGCGGGAGACGAGCAGTACTTC
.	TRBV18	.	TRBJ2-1	CASSPDLDNEQFF	TGTGCCAGCTCGCCCGATCTAGACAATGAGCAGTTCTTC
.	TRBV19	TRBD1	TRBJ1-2	CASSSTLGGQGAGGYTF	TGTGCCAGTAGTTCGACCCTCGGTGGACAGGGGGCTGGTGGCTACACCTTC
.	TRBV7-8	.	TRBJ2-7	CASSLRPRGYEQYF	TGTGCCAGCAGCTTAAGGCCTAGAGGCTACGAGCAGTACTTC
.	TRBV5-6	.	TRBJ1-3	CASSLGPVSGNTIYF	TGTGCCAGCAGCTTGGGGCCCGTCTCTGGAAACACCATATATTTT
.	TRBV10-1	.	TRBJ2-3	CASSESSTAGDTQYF	TGCGCCAGCAGTGAGTCGAGCACAGCTGGAGATACGCAGTATTTT
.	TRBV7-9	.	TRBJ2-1	CASSPRQTYNEQFF	TGTGCCAGCAGCCCAAGACAGACCTACAATGAGCAGTTCTTC
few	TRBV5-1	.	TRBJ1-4	CASSPGQLNEKLFF	TGCGCCAGCAGCCCCGGACAGCTTAATGAAAAACTGTTTTTT
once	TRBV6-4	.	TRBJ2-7	CASGHNRAQYYEQYF	TGTGCCAGCGGTCATAACAGGGCACAATACTACGAGCAGTACTTC
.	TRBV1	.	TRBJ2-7	CTSSQPSGTSGGAAIYEQYF	TGCACCAGCAGCCAACCATCCGGGACTAGCGGGGGGGCGGCGATCTACGAGCAGTACTTC
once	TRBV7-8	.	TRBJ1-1	CASSLVRSGAFF	TGTGCCAGCAGCTTAGTTCGGTCCGGAGCTTTCTTT
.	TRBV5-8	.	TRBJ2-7	CASSMGQTYEQYF	TGTGCCAGCAGCATGGGACAAACCTACGAGCAGTACTTC
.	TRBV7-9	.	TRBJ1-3	CASSLQGGSGNTIYF	TGTGCCAGCAGCTTGCAGGGAGGCTCTGGAAACACCATATATTTT
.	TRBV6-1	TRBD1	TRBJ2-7	CASGEDWDRPYEQYF	TGTGCCAGCGGAGAAGACTGGGACAGACCCTACGAGCAGTACTTC
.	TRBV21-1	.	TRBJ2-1	CASTKSGRSSYNEQFF	TGTGCCAGCACCAAAAGCGGGAGAAGCTCCTACAATGAGCAGTTCTTC
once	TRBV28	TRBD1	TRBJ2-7	CASSPGTASSYEQYF	TGTGCCAGCAGTCCTGGGACAGCGTCCTCCTACGAGCAGTACTTC
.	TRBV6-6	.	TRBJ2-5	CASSGPGTPQETQYF	TGTGCCAGCAGTGGGCCCGGGACACCCCAAGAGACCCAGTACTTC
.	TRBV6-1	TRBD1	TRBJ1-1	CASGGQGRNTEAFF	TGTGCCAGCGGGGGACAGGGGAGGAACACTGAAGCTTTCTTT
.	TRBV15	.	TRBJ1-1	CATSTRLANTEAFF	TGTGCCACCAGCACTCGTCTGGCGAACACTGAAGCTTTCTTT
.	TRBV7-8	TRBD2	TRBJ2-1	CASSRGEGAGGGHEQFF	TGTGCCAGCAGCCGCGGGGAAGGAGCGGGAGGGGGCCATGAGCAGTTCTTC
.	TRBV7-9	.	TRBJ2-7	CASSYPVSYEQYF	TGTGCCAGCAGCTACCCAGTCTCCTACGAGCAGTACTTC
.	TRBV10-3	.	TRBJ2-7	CAIKGLFYEQYF	TGTGCCATCAAAGGACTATTCTACGAGCAGTACTTC
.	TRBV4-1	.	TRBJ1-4	CASSQARNEKLFF	TGCGCCAGCAGCCAAGCCAGAAATGAAAAACTGTTTTTT
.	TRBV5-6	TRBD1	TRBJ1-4	CASSLSGTGVMKLFF	TGTGCCAGCAGCTTATCGGGGACAGGGGTGATGAAACTGTTTTTT
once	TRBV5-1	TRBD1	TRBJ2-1	CASSETGQGADEQFF	TGCGCCAGCAGCGAAACGGGACAGGGGGCGGATGAGCAGTTCTTC
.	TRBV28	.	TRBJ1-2	CASSTPAARWGYTF	TGTGCCAGCAGTACTCCAGCCGCGAGGTGGGGCTACACCTTC
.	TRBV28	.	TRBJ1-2	CASSSNRDYYGYTF	TGTGCCAGCAGTTCGAACCGGGACTACTATGGCTACACCTTC
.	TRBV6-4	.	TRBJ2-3	CASSDSSEGGDTDTQYF	TGTGCCAGCAGTGACTCCTCGGAAGGGGGGGACACAGATACGCAGTATTTT
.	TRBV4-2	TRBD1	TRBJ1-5	CASSQGQGTGNQPQHF	TGTGCCAGCAGCCAAGGACAGGGGACGGGCAATCAGCCCCAGCATTTT
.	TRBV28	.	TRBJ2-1	CASSLSAGDYNEQFF	TGTGCCAGCAGTTTATCGGCAGGGGACTACAATGAGCAGTTCTTC
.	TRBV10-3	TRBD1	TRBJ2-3	CATQGQGSDTQYF	TGTGCCACACAGGGACAGGGGTCGGATACGCAGTATTTT
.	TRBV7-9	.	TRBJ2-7	CASSLVGGGGDEQYF	TGTGCCAGCAGCTTGGTGGGGGGTGGCGGCGACGAGCAGTACTTC
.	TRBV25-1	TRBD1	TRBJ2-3	CASSGGTGGHTDTQYF	TGTGCCAGCAGTGGGGGGACAGGGGGCCACACAGATACGCAGTATTTT
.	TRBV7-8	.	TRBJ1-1	CASSLDRKMKAFF	TGTGCCAGCAGCTTAGACAGGAAGATGAAAGCTTTCTTT
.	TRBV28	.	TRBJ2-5	CASNPAAQETQYF	TGTGCCAGCAACCCGGCGGCCCAAGAGACCCAGTACTTC
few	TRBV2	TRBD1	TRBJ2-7	CARGRWTGGRNEQYF	TGTGCCAGGGGCCGTTGGACAGGGGGAAGGAACGAGCAGTACTTC
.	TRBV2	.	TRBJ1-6	CASSENWWVYGNSPLHF	TGTGCCAGCAGTGAAAATTGGTGGGTTTACGGGAATTCACCCCTCCACTTT
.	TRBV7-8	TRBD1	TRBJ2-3	CASSFQGAVSTDTQYF	TGTGCCAGCAGCTTTCAGGGGGCGGTGAGCACAGATACGCAGTATTTT
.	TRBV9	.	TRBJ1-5	CASSVTPSNQPQHF	TGTGCCAGCAGCGTTACACCTAGCAATCAGCCCCAGCATTTT
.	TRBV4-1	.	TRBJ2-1	CASSYLDWNNEQFF	TGCGCCAGCAGCTACTTGGACTGGAACAATGAGCAGTTCTTC
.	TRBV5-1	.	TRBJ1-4	CVSSLDGQGGEKLFF	TGCGTCAGCAGCTTGGACGGGCAGGGAGGTGAAAAACTGTTTTTT
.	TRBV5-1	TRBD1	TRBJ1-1	CASSLLGGSTPDPAFF	TGCGCCAGCAGCTTGCTAGGGGGCAGCACCCCCGACCCAGCTTTCTTT
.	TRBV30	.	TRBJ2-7	CAWSAHRNYEQYF	TGTGCCTGGAGTGCCCACAGAAACTACGAGCAGTACTTC
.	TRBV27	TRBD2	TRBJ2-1	CASSGTSGYNEQFF	TGTGCCAGCAGTGGGACTAGCGGTTACAATGAGCAGTTCTTC
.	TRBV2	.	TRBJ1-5	CASRAGNNQPQHF	TGTGCCAGCAGGGCAGGCAACAATCAGCCCCAGCATTTT
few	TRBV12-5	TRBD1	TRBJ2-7	CASGHDRGTYEQYF	TGTGCTAGTGGACACGACAGGGGGACCTACGAGCAGTACTTC
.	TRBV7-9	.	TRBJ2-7	CASSPRAKGAYEQYF	TGTGCCAGCAGCCCCCGGGCGAAGGGGGCCTACGAGCAGTACTTC
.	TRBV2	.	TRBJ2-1	CASSEESIQFF	TGTGCCAGCAGTGAAGAGAGTATACAGTTCTTC
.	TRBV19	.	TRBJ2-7	CASSPGSVHEQYF	TGTGCCAGTAGTCCCGGTTCGGTCCACGAGCAGTACTTC
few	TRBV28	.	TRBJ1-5	CASKQGINQPQHF	TGTGCCAGCAAACAGGGTATCAATCAGCCCCAGCATTTT